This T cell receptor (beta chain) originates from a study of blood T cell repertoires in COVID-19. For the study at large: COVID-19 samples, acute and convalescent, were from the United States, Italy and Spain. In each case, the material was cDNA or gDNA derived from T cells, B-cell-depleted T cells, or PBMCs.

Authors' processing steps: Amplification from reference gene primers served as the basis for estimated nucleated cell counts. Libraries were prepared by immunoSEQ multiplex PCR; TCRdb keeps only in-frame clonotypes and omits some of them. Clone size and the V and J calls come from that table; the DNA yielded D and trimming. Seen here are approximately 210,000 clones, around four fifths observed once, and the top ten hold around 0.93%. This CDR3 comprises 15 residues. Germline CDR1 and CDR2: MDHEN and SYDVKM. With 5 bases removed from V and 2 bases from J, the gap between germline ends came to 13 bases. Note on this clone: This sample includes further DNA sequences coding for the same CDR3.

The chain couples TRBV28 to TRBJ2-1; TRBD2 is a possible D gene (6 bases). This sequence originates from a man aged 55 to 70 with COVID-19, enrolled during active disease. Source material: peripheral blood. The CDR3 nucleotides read TGTGCCAGCAGTCCGACGTCGGGGGCCTACAATGAGCAGTTCTTC. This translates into CASSPTSGAYNEQFF.